Each of the 17 T cell receptor beta chains below was sequenced from the same sample in a study of shared T cell receptors in the human thymus (dated by TCRdb to about 2021). The library was prepared using the immunoSEQ multiplex PCR assay. TCRdb provides this immuneACCESS table in a form limited to in-frame rearrangements. Some clones are lacking; in checked studies, under half of them reflect an unresolved V gene, and why the rest are absent is not known. The sample has almost 550,000 clones on record, around 78% of them singletons. Of the sample, around 0.012% is held by the ten largest clones. This sample was shared with a second study, whose subject was human thymus T cells.

The source material was thymocytes. These receptors all stem from a boy less than two years old with a congenital heart defect. Donor details come from another sample of the same person, matched by shared clones.

The chain carries TRBV28 and TRBJ2-7, with D possibly TRBD1 on 5 matching bases. The CDR3 extends over 13 amino acids. V was shortened by 6 bases and J by 3 bases, with 12 bases between the two germline ends. Germline V CDR1 and CDR2: MDHEN, SYDVKM. CDR3 sequence reads: CASRMGRGYEQYF. The CDR3 DNA follows: TGTGCCAGCAGAATGGGTAGGGGCTACGAGCAGTACTTC. Full variable domain (rest looked up from reference TRBV28 and TRBJ2-7): DVKVTQSSRYLVKRTGEKVFLECVQDMDHENMFWYRQDPGLGLRLIYFSYDVKMKEKGDIPEGYSVSREKKERFSLILESASTNQTSMYLCASRMGRGYEQYFGPGTRLTVT.

The chain has TRBV4-1 and TRBJ2-3, with TRBD2 matching over 10 bases. CDR1 MGHRA and CDR2 YSYEKL come from the germline V gene. The CDR3 length is 20 residues. V gave up 2 bases and J gave up 0 bases; unmatched junction bases: 14. In DNA form, the CDR3 reads TGCGCCAGCAGCCAACCATATATAGCGGGAGGTTCCCCTAGCACAGATACGCAGTATTTT. It yields the protein CASSQPYIAGGSPSTDTQYF.

This clone occurred a few times. The chain is built from TRBV15 and TRBJ2-7; 9 bases are shared with TRBD1. Germline lookup yields CDR1 LNHNV and CDR2 YYDKDF (reference sequence). The CDR3 spans 15 residues. Trimming removed 5 bases from V and 2 bases from J; junction bases left unmatched: 7. For the CDR3, the DNA is TGTGCCACCAGCGAGCTCGGGACAGGGACCTACGAGCAGTACTTC. Translating gives CATSELGTGTYEQYF.

Points on this clone: Distinct nucleotide sequences in the sample also encode this CDR3. The chain has TRBV5-1 and TRBJ2-5; D may be TRBD2 (6 bases). CDR1 and CDR2 from the germline V gene are SGHRS and YFSETQ. Between the trimmed V and J ends, which lost 5 bases and 1 base, there was a span of 12 bases. The CDR3 runs to 14 residues. The CDR3 sequence: CASSLGDSQETQYF. The CDR3 DNA is TGCGCCAGCAGTCTAGGGGACTCCCAAGAGACCCAGTACTTC.

The chain employs TRBV18 and TRBJ2-6; 8 bases are shared with TRBD2. CDR3 length: 18 residues. Germline CDR1 KGHSH, CDR2 LQKENI. Trimming removed 5 bases from V and 0 bases from J; junction bases left unmatched: 9. The CDR3 is CASSTRTSPISGANVLTF. The CDR3 DNA sequence: TGTGCCAGCTCAACCCGGACTAGCCCTATCTCTGGGGCCAACGTCCTGACTTTC.

This clone was recorded only once. The chain employs TRBV28 and TRBJ2-7; D is perhaps TRBD1 (5 bases). The V gene's germline CDR1 is MDHEN and CDR2 SYDVKM. The CDR3 covers 14 residues. V was cut by 5 bases and J by 6 bases, with 17 bases left in between. The DNA for the CDR3 is TGTGCCAGCAGTCCCACCCGGAAGGGGCGCGAGCAGTACTTC. Translation: CASSPTRKGREQYF.

V usage is TRBV5-4 and J usage is TRBJ2-2; tentative D call: TRBD1 (6 bases). Germline loops: CDR1 SGHNT, CDR2 YYREEE (reference sequence). Trimming pared 4 bases from V and 2 bases from J, leaving 15 bases between. The CDR3 covers 16 residues. The chain's CDR3 is CASSGTPSPNTGELFF. CDR3 nucleotides: TGTGCCAGCAGCGGGACACCCTCACCAAACACCGGGGAGCTGTTTTTT.

The chain employs TRBV27 and TRBJ1-2; TRBD1 agrees at 8 bases. V trimming: 4 bases; J trimming: 5 bases; junction bases outside the gene matches: 9. Germline CDR1 and CDR2: MNHEY and SMNVEV (reference sequence). The CDR3 runs to 15 residues. CDR3 DNA sequence: TGTGCCAGCAGTTCTCTTTTCGACAGGGGTTATGGCTACACCTTC. This gives the protein CASSSLFDRGYGYTF.

The chain joins TRBV30 to TRBJ1-1, with TRBD1 matching over 12 bases. This CDR3 contains 15 residues. Germline assignment: CDR1 GTSNPN and CDR2 SVGIG (reference sequence). Trimming took 1 base from V and 6 from J; bases not matched to a gene: 6. CDR3 sequence reads: CAWSARDRGPAEAFF. DNA for the CDR3: TGTGCCTGGAGTGCCCGGGACAGGGGGCCGGCTGAAGCTTTCTTT. The complete variable domain, with remaining parts taken from reference TRBV30 and TRBJ1-1, reads SQTIHQWPATLVQPVGSPLSLECTVEGTSNPNLYWYRQAAGRGLQLLFYSVGIGQISSEVPQNLSASRPQDRQFILSSKKLLLSDSGFYLCAWSARDRGPAEAFFGQGTRLTVV.

The chain is built from TRBV4-3 and TRBJ2-6, with 8 bases identical to TRBD1. This CDR3 is built from 17 residues. With 0 bases clipped from V and 0 bases from J, the junction kept 1 base outside the gene matches. Germline V gives CDR1 LGHNA, CDR2 YSLEER. In DNA, the CDR3 is TGCGCCAGCAGCCAAGAGGACAGGGCCTCTGGGGCCAACGTCCTGACTTTC. Amino acids: CASSQEDRASGANVLTF.

This chain joins TRBV2 and TRBJ2-3; D is perhaps TRBD2 (6 bases). Germline lookup yields CDR1 SNHLY and CDR2 FYNNEI. The CDR3 sequence is 13 residues long. Trimming removed 4 bases from V and 2 bases from J, with 7 bases in between. Here the CDR3 DNA reads TGTGCCAGCAGTGGGGGGGACACAGATACGCAGTATTTT. Translated, it gives CASSGGDTDTQYF.

The CDR3 bases are TGCGCCACCGGACTGGACTCCTACAATGAGCAGTTCTTC. It specifies CATGLDSYNEQFF. The chain has TRBV10-1 and TRBJ2-1; a weak D match, TRBD2 (5 bases). Germline values: CDR1 WNHNN, CDR2 SYGVQD (reference sequence). Trimming pared 10 bases from V and 0 bases from J, leaving 10 bases between. The CDR3 has 13 amino acids.

The chain uses TRBV5-4 and TRBJ1-2; 7 positions agree with TRBD1. Trimming at V came to 1 base and at J to 5 bases, leaving 8 bases not matched to a gene. Germline CDR1 and CDR2: SGHNT and YYREEE (reference sequence). The CDR3 sequence is 15 residues long. CDR3 sequence (DNA): TGTGCCAGCAGCTTGTCGTTGGGACAGTCTTATGGCTACACCTTC. This translates into CASSLSLGQSYGYTF. Full variable domain (rest looked up from reference TRBV5-4 and TRBJ1-2): ETGVTQSPTHLIKTRGQQVTLRCSSQSGHNTVSWYQQALGQGPQFIFQYYREEENGRGNFPPRFSGLQFPNYSSELNVNALELDDSALYLCASSLSLGQSYGYTFGSGTRLTVV.

The V gene is TRBV28, the J gene TRBJ2-1; D may be TRBD2 (6 bases). Germline CDR1 and CDR2: MDHEN and SYDVKM. V lost 3 bases and J 7 bases, leaving 16 bases between the germline ends. CDR3 size: 15 residues. CDR3 DNA: TGTGCCAGCAGTTTTGGGCCGGGAGTCACTAATGAGCAGTTCTTC. Translating it yields CASSFGPGVTNEQFF. The whole variable domain, remainder taken from reference TRBV28 and TRBJ2-1, is DVKVTQSSRYLVKRTGEKVFLECVQDMDHENMFWYRQDPGLGLRLIYFSYDVKMKEKGDIPEGYSVSREKKERFSLILESASTNQTSMYLCASSFGPGVTNEQFFGPGTRLTVL.

J is TRBJ2-3 and V is TRBV2, with TRBD2 matching over 10 bases. The CDR3 runs to 15 residues. The ends lost 8 bases at V and 4 bases at J; junction bases unmatched: 9. Germline V gives CDR1 SNHLY, CDR2 FYNNEI. CDR3 protein: CASGEASGSADTQYF. As DNA, the CDR3 is TGTGCCAGCGGGGAGGCTAGCGGGAGTGCAGATACGCAGTATTTT.

The chain's CDR3 is CASSAHGGTGAYEQYF. The DNA for the CDR3 is TGTGCCAGCAGCGCCCACGGAGGGACAGGGGCCTACGAGCAGTACTTC. This chain links TRBV7-8 with TRBJ2-7, with TRBD1 matching over 10 bases. The germline gives CDR1 SGHVS, CDR2 FQNEAQ. With V trimmed by 5 bases and J by 2 bases, 9 bases remained unmatched. The CDR3 contains 16 residues.

The chain recombines TRBV7-9 with TRBJ1-4; TRBD1 matches 7 bases. J gave up 3 bases and V 4 bases, and 5 bases lay outside the gene matches. The CDR3 runs to 15 residues. Looked up from germline, CDR1 is SEHNR and CDR2 is FQNEAQ (reference sequence). The CDR3 is CASSSPGTANEKLFF. CDR3 in DNA: TGTGCCAGCAGCTCCCCCGGGACAGCTAATGAAAAACTGTTTTTT.